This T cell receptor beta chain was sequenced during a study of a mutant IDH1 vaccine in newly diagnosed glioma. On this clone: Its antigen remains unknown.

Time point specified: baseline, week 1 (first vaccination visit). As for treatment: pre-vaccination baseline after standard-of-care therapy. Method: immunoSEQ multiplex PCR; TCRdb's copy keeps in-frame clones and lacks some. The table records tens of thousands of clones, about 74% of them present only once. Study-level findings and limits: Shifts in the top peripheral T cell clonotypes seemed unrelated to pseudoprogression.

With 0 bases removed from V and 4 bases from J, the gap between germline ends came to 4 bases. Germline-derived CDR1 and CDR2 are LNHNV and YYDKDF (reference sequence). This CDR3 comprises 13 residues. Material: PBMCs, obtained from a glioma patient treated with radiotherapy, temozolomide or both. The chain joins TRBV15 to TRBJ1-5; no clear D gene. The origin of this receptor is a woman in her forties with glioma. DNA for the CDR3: TGTGCCACCAGCAGAGATCAGAATCAGCCCCAGCATTTT. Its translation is CATSRDQNQPQHF.